This TCR beta chain was sequenced in a study of blood T cell repertoires in COVID-19. Study-wide context: From the United States, Italy and Spain came samples of acute and convalescent COVID-19. T cells, B-cell-depleted T cells, or PBMCs provided the cDNA or gDNA that served as material.

Per the original methods: Amplification from reference gene primers served as the basis for estimated nucleated cell counts. Sequenced by immunoSEQ multiplex PCR; TCRdb stores in-frame clones only, minus some. V and J calls plus clone size are reproduced from that table; the DNA served to infer D and trimming. The data show 300,000 or so clones, about 89% seen once. Patients in Seattle were enrolled during active infection, then followed longitudinally. This clone is a singleton in its sample. Sequenced: peripheral blood. This sequence was found in a woman aged 25 to 39 with COVID-19, enrolled during active disease.

CDR3 region: CASSQGSSPYEQYF. DNA for the CDR3: TGCGCCAGCAGCCAAGGCTCGAGCCCCTACGAGCAGTACTTC. The chain couples TRBV4-1 to TRBJ2-7; D is unresolved. Germline V gene sequence: CDR1 MGHRA, CDR2 YSYEKL. Trimming left V 1 base short and J 2 bases short, with 9 bases between. The CDR3 is made up of 14 amino acids.